This TCR beta chain was found in a study of T cell responses to AZD1222 COVID-19 vaccine. Notes on the study in general: Baseline antibody screening turned up just a handful of seropositive AZD1222 recipients.

TCRdb's table, derived via immunoSEQ multiplex PCR, lists solely in-frame clones and lacks some. The sample consists of 99,000 or so clones, over 80% of them appearing once. A remark on this clone: Its target is unknown.

Germline V CDR1 and CDR2: SGDLS, YYNGEE. The CDR3 consists of 15 residues. With 4 bases removed from V and 0 bases from J, the gap between germline ends came to 13 bases. The sample consisted of peripheral blood, taken on day 0 of AZD1222 vaccination. The source of this sequence is an adult in good health. The J gene is TRBJ1-2, the V gene TRBV9, with a tentative D call TRBD1 (6 bases). The CDR3 loop reads CASSHGTTTNYGYTF. The DNA for the CDR3 is TGTGCCAGCAGCCACGGGACAACGACTAACTATGGCTACACCTTC.